This T cell receptor (beta chain) stems from a study of blood T cell repertoires in COVID-19. Study-wide background: The United States, Italy and Spain provided the acute and convalescent COVID-19 samples.

In the authors' workflow: The authors estimated nucleated cell counts from reference gene primer amplification. The data were produced by immunoSEQ multiplex PCR, yet TCRdb's version contains in-frame clones alone and is incomplete. V, J and clone size were drawn from that table, and D and trimming were deduced from the DNA. The sample shows some 57,000 clones, over 65% of them seen only once. The germline V and J ends were trimmed by 0 bases and 7 bases, with 15 bases remaining between them. Germline values: CDR1 GTSNPN, CDR2 SVGIG (reference sequence). The CDR3 covers 14 residues. This chain links TRBV30 with TRBJ2-5, with D maybe TRBD1 (8 bases). The TCR was taken from an elderly man with COVID-19, enrolled during active disease. The sequenced sample consisted of peripheral blood. Here the CDR3 reads CAWSVQGGGGTQYF. The CDR3 nucleotides read TGTGCCTGGAGTGTACAGGGGGGCGGGGGGACCCAGTACTTC. The variable domain in full, completed from reference TRBV30 and TRBJ2-5, reads SQTIHQWPATLVQPVGSPLSLECTVEGTSNPNLYWYRQAAGRGLQLLFYSVGIGQISSEVPQNLSASRPQDRQFILSSKKLLLSDSGFYLCAWSVQGGGGTQYFGPGTRLLVL.